A selection of T cell receptor beta chains follows, all from one sample in a study of shared clonotypes between healthy human individuals. Using immunoSEQ multiplex PCR, the repertoire was profiled, and TCRdb retains in-frame clones only, with some absent. Of 2,500,000 or so clones detected, around nine tenths appear once; the ten largest clones hold roughly 0.14%. Sequenced: naive CD4+ T cells sorted from blood. The source is a man aged 18 to 29 in good health. CDR3s include the opening cysteine and the closing phenylalanine or tryptophan. Fields, in order: V gene, J gene, D gene, clone size, CDR3 protein, CDR3 DNA. D genes are given only for firm matches. Some rows have no size entry. The others give once, few or many, or a class for an expanded clone.

V gene: TRBV10-3; J gene: TRBJ1-1; D gene: -; clone size: once; CDR3 protein: CAIRTTPREKNTEAFF; CDR3 DNA: TGTGCCATCAGAACAACCCCTCGGGAAAAGAACACTGAAGCTTTCTTT
V gene: TRBV4-2; J gene: TRBJ2-3; D gene: -; clone size: -; CDR3 protein: CASSFQENTDTQYF; CDR3 DNA: TGTGCCAGCAGCTTCCAAGAGAACACAGATACGCAGTATTTT
V gene: TRBV4-3; J gene: TRBJ2-3; D gene: TRBD2; clone size: -; CDR3 protein: CASSQDPGAGGPTDTQYF; CDR3 DNA: TGCGCCAGCAGCCAAGATCCAGGGGCGGGAGGGCCCACAGATACGCAGTATTTT
V gene: TRBV5-1; J gene: TRBJ2-5; D gene: TRBD1; clone size: -; CDR3 protein: CASSAGTGEETQYF; CDR3 DNA: TGCGCCAGCAGTGCCGGGACAGGAGAAGAGACCCAGTACTTC
V gene: TRBV6-5; J gene: TRBJ1-1; D gene: TRBD1; clone size: few; CDR3 protein: CASSYFGTGDTEAFF; CDR3 DNA: TGTGCCAGCAGTTACTTCGGGACAGGGGACACTGAAGCTTTCTTT
V gene: TRBV27; J gene: TRBJ1-5; D gene: -; clone size: -; CDR3 protein: CASSYSGNGNQPQHF; CDR3 DNA: TGTGCCAGCAGTTATTCGGGGAACGGAAATCAGCCCCAGCATTTT
V gene: TRBV30; J gene: TRBJ1-5; D gene: -; clone size: -; CDR3 protein: CAWGAGGNQPQHF; CDR3 DNA: TGTGCCTGGGGGGCCGGGGGCAATCAGCCCCAGCATTTT
V gene: TRBV4-3; J gene: TRBJ1-2; D gene: TRBD1; clone size: few; CDR3 protein: CASSHRTGKSGYTF; CDR3 DNA: TGCGCCAGCAGCCACCGGACAGGCAAGAGTGGCTACACCTTC
V gene: TRBV5-4; J gene: TRBJ1-1; D gene: -; clone size: -; CDR3 protein: CASSLDSMNTEAFF; CDR3 DNA: TGTGCCAGCAGCTTGGACAGCATGAACACTGAAGCTTTCTTT
V gene: TRBV2; J gene: TRBJ1-5; D gene: TRBD1; clone size: -; CDR3 protein: CASSEGDRVNQPQHF; CDR3 DNA: TGTGCCAGCAGTGAAGGGGACAGAGTAAATCAGCCCCAGCATTTT